The clone carrying this T cell receptor beta chain has just one count. The CDR3 length is 14 residues. Germline CDR1 is SGHTS and CDR2 is YDEGEE. Trimming removed 4 bases from V and 4 bases from J; junction bases left unmatched: 5. The data were obtained in a study of blood T cell repertoires in COVID-19. In the study overall: PBMCs, B-cell-depleted T cells, or T cells provided the cDNA or gDNA that made up the material.

The authors' processing: Counts of nucleated cells, estimated from reference gene primer amplification, were obtained. TCRdb's table, derived via immunoSEQ multiplex PCR, lists solely in-frame clones and lacks some. V, J and clone size are taken as reported in that table, and D and trimming were inferred from the DNA itself. This table holds roughly 75,000 clones, more than 85% found once. Sample: peripheral blood. This clonotype was obtained from a man aged 60 to 69 with acute or convalescent COVID-19. This chain uses TRBV5-8 with TRBJ2-4, with TRBD1 matching 7 bases. CDR3 in amino acids: CASSLGQSKNIQYF. DNA of the CDR3: TGTGCCAGCAGCCTGGGACAGAGTAAAAACATTCAGTACTTC.